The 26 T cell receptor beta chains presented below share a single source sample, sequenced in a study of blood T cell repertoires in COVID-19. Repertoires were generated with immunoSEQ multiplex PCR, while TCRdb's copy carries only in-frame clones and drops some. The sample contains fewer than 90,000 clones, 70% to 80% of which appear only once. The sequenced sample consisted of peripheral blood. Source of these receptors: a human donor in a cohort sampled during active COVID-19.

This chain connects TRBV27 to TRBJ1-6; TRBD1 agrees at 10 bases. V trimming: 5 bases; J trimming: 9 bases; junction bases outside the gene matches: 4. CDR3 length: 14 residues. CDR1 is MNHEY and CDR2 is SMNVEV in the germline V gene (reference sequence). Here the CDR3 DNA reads TGTGCCAGCAGTCAGGGACAGGGGTCTTCACCCCTCCACTTT. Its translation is CASSQGQGSSPLHF.

The CDR3: CASSLPGQPETQYF. CDR3 in DNA: TGTGCCAGCAGCTTACCGGGACAGCCAGAGACCCAGTACTTC. V usage is TRBV7-2 and J usage is TRBJ2-5, with TRBD1 matching over 7 bases. The CDR3 covers 14 residues. CDR1 and CDR2 from the germline V gene are SGHTA and FQGNSA. Trimming removed 2 bases from V and 4 bases from J; junction bases left unmatched: 4.

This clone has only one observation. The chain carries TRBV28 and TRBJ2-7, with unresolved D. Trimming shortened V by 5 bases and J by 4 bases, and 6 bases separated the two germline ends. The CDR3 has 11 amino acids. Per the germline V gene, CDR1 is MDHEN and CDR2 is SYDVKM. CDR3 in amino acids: CASSQTYEQYF. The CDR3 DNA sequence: TGTGCCAGCAGTCAAACTTACGAGCAGTACTTC.

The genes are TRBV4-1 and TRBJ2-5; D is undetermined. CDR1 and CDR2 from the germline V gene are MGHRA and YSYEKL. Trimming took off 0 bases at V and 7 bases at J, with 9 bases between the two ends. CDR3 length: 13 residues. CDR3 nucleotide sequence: TGCGCCAGCAGCCAAGACCCCCCGGGGACCCAGTACTTC. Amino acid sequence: CASSQDPPGTQYF.

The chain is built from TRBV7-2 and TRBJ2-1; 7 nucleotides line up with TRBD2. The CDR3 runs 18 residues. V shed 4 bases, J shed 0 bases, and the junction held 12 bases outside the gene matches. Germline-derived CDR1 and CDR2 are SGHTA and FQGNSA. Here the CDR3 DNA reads TGTGCCAGCAGCTCGGGGGGAGGGCCCTCGGGCTCCTACAATGAGCAGTTCTTC. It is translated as CASSSGGGPSGSYNEQFF.

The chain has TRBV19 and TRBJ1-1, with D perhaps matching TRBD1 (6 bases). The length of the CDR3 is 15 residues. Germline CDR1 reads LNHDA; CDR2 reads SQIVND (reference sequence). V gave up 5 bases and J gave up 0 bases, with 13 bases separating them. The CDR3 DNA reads TGTGCCAGTAGTGCGGCCGGGACACTGAACACTGAAGCTTTCTTT. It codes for CASSAAGTLNTEAFF.

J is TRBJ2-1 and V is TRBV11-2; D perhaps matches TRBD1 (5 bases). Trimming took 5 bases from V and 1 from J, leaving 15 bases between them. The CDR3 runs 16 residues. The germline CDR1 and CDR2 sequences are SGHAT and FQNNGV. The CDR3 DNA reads TGTGCCAGCAGCCCCTGGGGCAGGGCATCCTACAATGAGCAGTTCTTC. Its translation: CASSPWGRASYNEQFF.

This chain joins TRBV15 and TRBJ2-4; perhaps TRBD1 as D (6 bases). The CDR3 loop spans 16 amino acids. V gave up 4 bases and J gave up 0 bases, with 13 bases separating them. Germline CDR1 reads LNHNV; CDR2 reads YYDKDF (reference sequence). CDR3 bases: TGTGCCACCAGCACCCACAGGGACGTAGCCAAAAACATTCAGTACTTC. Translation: CATSTHRDVAKNIQYF.

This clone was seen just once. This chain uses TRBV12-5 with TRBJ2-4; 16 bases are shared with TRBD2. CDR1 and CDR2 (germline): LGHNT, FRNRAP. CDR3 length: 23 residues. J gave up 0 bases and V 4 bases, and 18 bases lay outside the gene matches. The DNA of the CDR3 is TGTGCTAGTGGTTGGGAATTGGGACTAGCGGGAGGGCCGGAGACTCTAGCCAAAAACATTCAGTACTTC. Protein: CASGWELGLAGGPETLAKNIQYF. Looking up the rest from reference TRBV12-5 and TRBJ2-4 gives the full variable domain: DARVTQTPRHKVTEMGQEVTMRCQPILGHNTVFWYRQTMMQGLELLAYFRNRAPLDDSGMPKDRFSAEMPDATLATLKIQPSEPRDSAVYFCASGWELGLAGGPETLAKNIQYFGAGTRLSVL.

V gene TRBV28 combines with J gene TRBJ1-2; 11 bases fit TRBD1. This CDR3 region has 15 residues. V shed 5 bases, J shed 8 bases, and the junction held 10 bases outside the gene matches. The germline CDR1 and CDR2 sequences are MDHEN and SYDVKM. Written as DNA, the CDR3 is TGTGCCAGCAGTACCCCGGACAGGGGGCACCGGGGCTACACCTTC. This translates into CASSTPDRGHRGYTF.

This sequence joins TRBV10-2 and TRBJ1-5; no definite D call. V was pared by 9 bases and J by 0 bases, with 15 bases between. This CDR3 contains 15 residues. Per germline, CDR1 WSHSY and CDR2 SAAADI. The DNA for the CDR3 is TGCGCCAGTACAAACACCAGGTATAGCAATCAGCCCCAGCATTTT. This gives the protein CASTNTRYSNQPQHF.

CDR3 DNA sequence: TGTGCCAGCAGTTCCAGCGGGAGGATCTACGAGCAGTACTTC. This codes for CASSSSGRIYEQYF. The V and J genes are TRBV27 and TRBJ2-7; 9 nucleotides match TRBD2. Germline V gives CDR1 MNHEY, CDR2 SMNVEV (reference sequence). The CDR3 covers 14 residues. The V gene end was trimmed by 4 bases and the J gene end by 3 bases; junction bases not matched to a gene: 4.

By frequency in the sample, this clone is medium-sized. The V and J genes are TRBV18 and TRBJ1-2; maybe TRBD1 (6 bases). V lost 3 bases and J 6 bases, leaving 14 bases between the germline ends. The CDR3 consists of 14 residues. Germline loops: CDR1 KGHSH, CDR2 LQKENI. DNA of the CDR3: TGTGCCAGCTCACCGACAGGCCCAGGGGATGGCTACACCTTC. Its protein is CASSPTGPGDGYTF.

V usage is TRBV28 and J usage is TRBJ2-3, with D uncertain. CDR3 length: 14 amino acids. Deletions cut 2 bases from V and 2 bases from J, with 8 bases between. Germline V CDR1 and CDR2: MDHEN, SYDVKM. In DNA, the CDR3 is TGTGCCAGCAGTTTAACCAGGTTCACAGATACGCAGTATTTT. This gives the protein CASSLTRFTDTQYF.

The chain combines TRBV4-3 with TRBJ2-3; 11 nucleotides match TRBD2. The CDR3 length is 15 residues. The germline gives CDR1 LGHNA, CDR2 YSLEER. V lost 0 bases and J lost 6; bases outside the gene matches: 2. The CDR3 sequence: CASSQDSSGGDTQYF. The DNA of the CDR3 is TGCGCCAGCAGCCAAGATTCTAGCGGGGGGGATACGCAGTATTTT.

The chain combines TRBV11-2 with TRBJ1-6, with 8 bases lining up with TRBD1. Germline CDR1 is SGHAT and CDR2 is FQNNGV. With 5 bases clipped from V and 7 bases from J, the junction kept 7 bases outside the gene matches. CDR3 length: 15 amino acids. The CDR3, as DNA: TGTGCCAGCAGCGGTGCTGGGACAGGAAATTCACCCCTCCACTTT. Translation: CASSGAGTGNSPLHF.

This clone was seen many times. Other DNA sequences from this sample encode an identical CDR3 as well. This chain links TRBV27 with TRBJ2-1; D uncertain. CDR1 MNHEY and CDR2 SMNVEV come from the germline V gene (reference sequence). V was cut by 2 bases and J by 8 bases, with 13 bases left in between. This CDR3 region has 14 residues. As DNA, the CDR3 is TGTGCCAGCAGTTTACGTTCAGGAAATGATGAGCAGTTCTTC. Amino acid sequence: CASSLRSGNDEQFF.

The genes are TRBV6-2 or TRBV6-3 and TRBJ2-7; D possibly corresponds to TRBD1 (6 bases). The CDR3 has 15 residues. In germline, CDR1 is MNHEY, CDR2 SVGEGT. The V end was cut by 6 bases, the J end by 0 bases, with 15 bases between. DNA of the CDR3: TGTGCCAGCAGCCAGGACAGTGTGAGCTCCTACGAGCAGTACTTC. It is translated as CASSQDSVSSYEQYF.

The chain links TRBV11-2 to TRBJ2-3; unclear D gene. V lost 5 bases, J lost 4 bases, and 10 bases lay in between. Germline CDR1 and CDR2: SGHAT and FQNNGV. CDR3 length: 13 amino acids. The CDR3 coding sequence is TGTGCCAGCAGCCGCAGTGGCCCAGATACGCAGTATTTT. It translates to CASSRSGPDTQYF.

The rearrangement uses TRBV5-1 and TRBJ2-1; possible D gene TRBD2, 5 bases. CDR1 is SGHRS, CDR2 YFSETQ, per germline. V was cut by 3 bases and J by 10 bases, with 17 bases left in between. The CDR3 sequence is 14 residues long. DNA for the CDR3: TGCGCCAGCAGCTCCTCCGGACTGGTAGCCGAGCAGTTCTTC. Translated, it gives CASSSSGLVAEQFF.

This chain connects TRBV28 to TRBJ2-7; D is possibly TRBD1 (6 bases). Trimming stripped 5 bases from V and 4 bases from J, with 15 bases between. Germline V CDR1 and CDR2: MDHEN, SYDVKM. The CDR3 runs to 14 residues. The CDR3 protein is CASSRPGTRYEQYF. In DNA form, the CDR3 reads TGTGCCAGCAGTAGACCCGGGACAAGATACGAGCAGTACTTC.

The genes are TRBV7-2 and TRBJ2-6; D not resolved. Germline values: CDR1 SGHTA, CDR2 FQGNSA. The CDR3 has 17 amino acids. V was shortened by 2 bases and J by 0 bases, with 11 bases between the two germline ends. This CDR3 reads CASSLSLVLSGANVLTF. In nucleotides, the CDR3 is TGTGCCAGCAGCTTATCGCTAGTTCTCTCTGGGGCCAACGTCCTGACTTTC.

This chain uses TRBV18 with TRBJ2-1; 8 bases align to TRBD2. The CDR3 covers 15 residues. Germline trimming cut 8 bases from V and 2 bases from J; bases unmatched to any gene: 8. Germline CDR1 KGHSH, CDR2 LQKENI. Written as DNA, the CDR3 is TGTGCCAGCCGAAACAGGCGGGAGGCCTACAATGAGCAGTTCTTC. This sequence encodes CASRNRREAYNEQFF.

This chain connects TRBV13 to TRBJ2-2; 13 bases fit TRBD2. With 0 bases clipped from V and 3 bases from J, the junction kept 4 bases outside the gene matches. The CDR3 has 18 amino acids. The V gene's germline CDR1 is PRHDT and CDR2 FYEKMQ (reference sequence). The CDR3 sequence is CASSLGLAGGPDTGELFF. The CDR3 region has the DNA TGTGCCAGCAGCTTAGGACTAGCGGGAGGGCCGGACACCGGGGAGCTGTTTTTT.

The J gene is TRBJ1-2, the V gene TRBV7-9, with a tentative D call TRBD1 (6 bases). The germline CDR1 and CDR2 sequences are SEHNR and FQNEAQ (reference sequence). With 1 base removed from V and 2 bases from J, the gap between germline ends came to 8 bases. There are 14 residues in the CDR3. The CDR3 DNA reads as TGTGCCAGCAGCTTAGGGGGGCTCAACTATGGCTACACCTTC. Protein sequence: CASSLGGLNYGYTF.

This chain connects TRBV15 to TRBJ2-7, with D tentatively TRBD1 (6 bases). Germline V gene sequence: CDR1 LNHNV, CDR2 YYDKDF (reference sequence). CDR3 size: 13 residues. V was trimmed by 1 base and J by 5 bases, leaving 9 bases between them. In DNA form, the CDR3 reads TGTGCCACCAGCAGAGGGACAGCCCACGAGCAGTACTTC. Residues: CATSRGTAHEQYF.